This T cell receptor beta chain was recorded in a study of T cell responses to AZD1222 COVID-19 vaccine. CDR3 length: 13 amino acids. With 7 bases removed from V and 5 bases from J, the gap between germline ends came to 12 bases. CDR1 is MDHEN and CDR2 is SYDVKM in the germline V gene. Sequenced by immunoSEQ multiplex PCR; TCRdb stores in-frame clones only, minus some. The table lists about 120,000 clones, around 85% of them singletons. General study points: At baseline, seropositivity was found in only a handful of AZD1222 recipients. In a largely white British group with more females than males, clonal diversity was possibly underestimated. Unmutated regions of variants are reportedly targeted by nearly half of spike-specific TCRs.

On this clone: What it binds is not known.

The sequenced sample was peripheral blood, obtained on day 0 of AZD1222 vaccination. This chain connects TRBV28 to TRBJ1-5; TRBD1 might be the D (6 bases). The sequence was obtained from an adult in good health. In nucleotides, the CDR3 is TGTGCCAGCAAGAGGGACACTTATCAGCCCCAGCATTTT. It yields the protein CASKRDTYQPQHF.